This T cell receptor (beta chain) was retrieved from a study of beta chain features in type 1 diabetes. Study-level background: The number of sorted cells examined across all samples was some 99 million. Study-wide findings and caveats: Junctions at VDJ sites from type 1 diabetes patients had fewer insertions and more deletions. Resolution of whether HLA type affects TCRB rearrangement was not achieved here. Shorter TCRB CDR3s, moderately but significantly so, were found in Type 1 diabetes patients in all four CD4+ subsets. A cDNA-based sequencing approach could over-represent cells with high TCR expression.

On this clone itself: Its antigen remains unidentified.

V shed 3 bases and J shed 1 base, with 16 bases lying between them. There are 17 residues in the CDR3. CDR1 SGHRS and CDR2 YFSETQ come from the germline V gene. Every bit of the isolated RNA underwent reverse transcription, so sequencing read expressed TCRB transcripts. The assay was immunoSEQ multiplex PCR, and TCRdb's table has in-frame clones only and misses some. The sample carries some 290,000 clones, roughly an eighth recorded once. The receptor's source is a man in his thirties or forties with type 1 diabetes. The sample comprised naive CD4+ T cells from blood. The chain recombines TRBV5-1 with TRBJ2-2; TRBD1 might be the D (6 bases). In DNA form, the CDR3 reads TGCGCCAGCAGCTCGCACCCCGGGACATTGAACACCGGGGAGCTGTTTTTT. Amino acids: CASSSHPGTLNTGELFF.